This passage covers 30 T cell receptor beta chains from one sample sequenced in a study of blood T cell repertoires in COVID-19. TCRdb's copy holds only in-frame clones and misses some; the assay was immunoSEQ multiplex PCR. The sample gives 200,000 to 300,000 clones, about 80% of which show up once; roughly a tenth is in the top ten. Material for sequencing was peripheral blood. The receptors shown here come from a woman at least 80 years old with acute or convalescent COVID-19.

This clone showed up just a few times. The chain joins TRBV6-5 to TRBJ2-3, with unresolved D. This CDR3 is built from 16 residues. CDR1 and CDR2 from the germline V gene are MNHEY and SVGAGI. Trimming left V 1 base short and J 6 bases short, with 17 bases between. The CDR3 spells CASSYYSPALWDTQYF. The CDR3 nucleotides are TGTGCCAGCAGTTACTACTCTCCCGCACTGTGGGATACGCAGTATTTT.

This rearrangement joins TRBV18 to TRBJ1-2, with 8 bases fitting TRBD1. The CDR3 loop spans 14 amino acids. V dropped 5 bases and J dropped 6; count of bases not matched to a gene: 8. Germline lookup yields CDR1 KGHSH and CDR2 LQKENI. The CDR3 spells CASSTRQGSDGYTF. CDR3 coding DNA: TGTGCCAGCTCAACGAGACAGGGGTCGGATGGCTACACCTTC.

This chain links TRBV19 with TRBJ1-5, with 12 positions matching TRBD1. The ends lost 4 bases at V and 6 bases at J; junction bases unmatched: 10. CDR3 size: 17 residues. Germline V CDR1 and CDR2: LNHDA, SQIVND (reference sequence). The CDR3: CASSTYPGTGGSQPQHF. The CDR3 nucleotides read TGTGCCAGTAGTACGTATCCCGGGACAGGGGGCAGTCAGCCCCAGCATTTT. The variable domain in full, with the rest retrieved from reference TRBV19 and TRBJ1-5, is DGGITQSPKYLFRKEGQNVTLSCEQNLNHDAMYWYRQDPGQGLRLIYYSQIVNDFQKGDIAEGYSVSREKKESFPLTVTSAQKNPTAFYLCASSTYPGTGGSQPQHFGDGTRLSIL.

The V call is TRBV4-1, the J call TRBJ2-2; TRBD2 agrees at 10 bases. CDR1 is MGHRA and CDR2 is YSYEKL in the germline V gene. This CDR3 has 17 residues. With 1 base clipped from V and 6 bases from J, the junction kept 8 bases outside the gene matches. CDR3 DNA: TGCGCCAGCAGCCAAGGAGGCCTAGCGGGGGCCCCCGGGGAGCTGTTTTTT. Translating gives CASSQGGLAGAPGELFF.

This chain connects TRBV3-1 (or the pseudogene TRBV3-2) to TRBJ1-1; 8 nucleotides align to TRBD1. CDR1 LGHDT and CDR2 YNNKEL come from the germline V gene (reference sequence). This CDR3 has 16 amino acids. Trimming cost V 1 base and J 1 base; bases outside gene matches: 5. The CDR3 is CASSQAGQVGNTEAFF. CDR3 nucleotide sequence: TGTGCCAGCAGCCAAGCGGGACAGGTTGGGAACACTGAAGCTTTCTTT.

Here the CDR3 reads CAINVRTGLWGYTF. The DNA for the CDR3 is TGTGCCATCAATGTCAGGACAGGGTTGTGGGGCTACACCTTC. The chain joins TRBV10-3 to TRBJ1-2, with 8 bases that match TRBD1. V lost 7 bases, J lost 8 bases, and 12 bases stayed unmatched. Germline loops: CDR1 ENHRY, CDR2 SYGVKD. The length of the CDR3 is 14 residues.

This clone was recorded only once. The rearrangement joins TRBV2 to TRBJ1-2, with a weak D call TRBD1 (5 bases). CDR1 and CDR2 from the germline V gene are SNHLY and FYNNEI. V was clipped by 6 bases and J by 6 bases, with 14 bases between them. This CDR3 has 13 residues. The CDR3, as DNA: TGTGCCAGCAGGCGCCTCGGGGGTGATGGCTACACCTTC. Translation: CASRRLGGDGYTF.

J is TRBJ2-7 and V is TRBV2; 7 bases are a match to TRBD1. V was pared by 7 bases and J by 0 bases, with 6 bases of the junction left unmatched. CDR1 and CDR2 (germline): SNHLY, FYNNEI. The CDR3 extends over 14 amino acids. Written as DNA, the CDR3 is TGTGCCAGCACTGACAGGGTTCCCTCCTACGAGCAGTACTTC. This gives the protein CASTDRVPSYEQYF.

This clone was found a few times. V and J are TRBV6-5 and TRBJ1-2; 7 bases are a match to TRBD1. Germline trimming cut 6 bases from V and 5 bases from J; bases unmatched to any gene: 6. Germline CDR1 and CDR2: MNHEY and SVGAGI. This CDR3 comprises 13 residues. CDR3 protein: CASRQTGKYGYTF. The DNA for the CDR3 is TGTGCCAGCAGACAGACAGGGAAATATGGCTACACCTTC.

V is TRBV3-1 (or the pseudogene TRBV3-2) and J is TRBJ2-5, with 7 positions matching TRBD1. The V segment lost 4 bases and the J segment 6 bases; nucleotides outside the gene matches: 11. Germline CDR1 and CDR2: LGHDT and YNNKEL (reference sequence). The CDR3 has 15 amino acids. The DNA for the CDR3 is TGTGCCAGCAGCCTTGGGACAGAAGGTTGGCAGACCCAGTACTTC. This gives the protein CASSLGTEGWQTQYF.

The rearrangement uses TRBV3-1 (or the pseudogene TRBV3-2) and TRBJ1-6, with 9 bases fitting TRBD1. Unmatched junction bases numbered 4, after V lost 4 bases and J lost 9 bases. Germline V gene data show CDR1 as LGHDT and CDR2 as YNNKEL (reference sequence). The length of the CDR3 is 14 residues. This CDR3 is CASSLGQGSSPLHF. As DNA, the CDR3 is TGTGCCAGCAGCCTGGGACAGGGCTCTTCACCCCTCCACTTT.

This chain connects TRBV4-1 to TRBJ2-5; 7 bases line up with TRBD2. V shed 1 base, J shed 5 bases, and the junction held 4 bases outside the gene matches. The CDR3 consists of 14 residues. CDR1 MGHRA and CDR2 YSYEKL come from the germline V gene. The CDR3 nucleotides are TGCGCCAGCAGCCAAGGGACCGGGAGGGAGACCCAGTACTTC. Residues: CASSQGTGRETQYF.

This clone has more than one count but fewer than ten. The V and J genes are TRBV28 and TRBJ1-2, with 11 bases aligning to TRBD1. Unmatched junction bases numbered 10, after V lost 5 bases and J lost 8 bases. The CDR3 length is 15 residues. CDR1 is MDHEN and CDR2 is SYDVKM in the germline V gene. For the CDR3, the DNA is TGTGCCAGCAGTCCCTACCCGGGACAGGGGGACGGCTACACCTTC. Translated, it gives CASSPYPGQGDGYTF.

The rearrangement joins TRBV9 to TRBJ2-3; TRBD1 aligns across 7 bases. In germline, CDR1 is SGDLS, CDR2 YYNGEE. V gave up 4 bases and J gave up 4 bases; unmatched junction bases: 6. The CDR3 is 14 amino acids. CDR3: CASSSDRVADTQYF. The CDR3 coding sequence is TGTGCCAGCAGCTCAGACAGGGTTGCAGATACGCAGTATTTT.

This clone has just a few counts. The J gene is TRBJ1-2, the V gene TRBV5-4, with 10 bases aligning to TRBD1. The CDR3 has 15 amino acids. Per the germline V gene, CDR1 is SGHNT and CDR2 is YYREEE (reference sequence). Trimming cost V 0 bases and J 5 bases; bases outside gene matches: 4. Here the CDR3 DNA reads TGTGCCAGCAGCTTGGGGGGACAGGGGCAGTATGGCTACACCTTC. This gives the protein CASSLGGQGQYGYTF.

The chain has TRBV9 and TRBJ1-3, with a weak D call TRBD1 (5 bases). The CDR3 runs to 15 residues. V was trimmed by 1 base and J by 2 bases, leaving 10 bases between them. Germline lookup yields CDR1 SGDLS and CDR2 YYNGEE. The CDR3: CASSVTGGAGNTIYF. CDR3 DNA sequence: TGTGCCAGCAGCGTAACAGGAGGGGCTGGAAACACCATATATTTT.

This chain uses TRBV5-4 with TRBJ1-6, with a weak D call TRBD1 (5 bases). The germline V and J ends were trimmed by 0 bases and 9 bases, with 7 bases remaining between them. The CDR3 totals 13 residues. Per germline, CDR1 SGHNT and CDR2 YYREEE (reference sequence). This CDR3 reads CASSLAGISPLHF. Written as DNA, the CDR3 is TGTGCCAGCAGCTTGGCAGGGATTTCACCCCTCCACTTT.

Only one count was recorded for this clone. The chain employs TRBV10-3 and TRBJ1-2, with TRBD1 matching over 10 bases. This CDR3 has 14 residues. The germline V gene has CDR1 ENHRY and CDR2 SYGVKD. Trimming removed 7 bases from V and 3 bases from J; junction bases left unmatched: 5. The CDR3 DNA follows: TGTGCCATCACCCCCGGACAGGGGGACTATGGCTACACCTTC. Translation gives CAITPGQGDYGYTF.

This clone was picked up a small number of times. The rearrangement uses TRBV10-3 and TRBJ1-6; D unresolved. CDR1 and CDR2 from the germline V gene are ENHRY and SYGVKD. The CDR3 has 16 amino acids. Trimming removed 2 bases at V and 0 bases at J, with 8 bases between. The CDR3 protein is CAISERVSSYNSPLHF. In nucleotides, the CDR3 is TGTGCCATCAGTGAGAGAGTGAGCTCCTATAATTCACCCCTCCACTTT.

J is TRBJ1-1 and V is TRBV30; unclear D gene. Trimming cost V 0 bases and J 2 bases, with 16 bases left between them. The CDR3 is 16 amino acids. CDR1 is GTSNPN and CDR2 is SVGIG in the germline V gene (reference sequence). The CDR3 spells CAWSVPEPRPNTEAFF. DNA of the CDR3: TGTGCCTGGAGTGTACCGGAGCCTAGGCCAAACACTGAAGCTTTCTTT.

The rearrangement uses TRBV5-8 and TRBJ2-7, with unresolved D. The V end was cut by 3 bases, the J end by 6 bases, with 19 bases between. The CDR3 length is 15 residues. Germline V gene sequence: CDR1 SGHTS, CDR2 YDEGEE. The CDR3 spells CASSSGSDFTSEQYF. The DNA of the CDR3 is TGTGCCAGCAGCTCCGGTTCAGACTTTACCTCCGAGCAGTACTTC. Together with reference TRBV5-8 and TRBJ2-7, the CDR3 gives the full variable domain: EAGVTQSPTHLIKTRGQQATLRCSPISGHTSVYWYQQALGLGLQFLLWYDEGEERNRGNFPPRFSGRQFPNYSSELNVNALELEDSALYLCASSSGSDFTSEQYFGPGTRLTVT.

The chain is built from TRBV28 and TRBJ1-1, with D perhaps matching TRBD1 (6 bases). Germline lookup yields CDR1 MDHEN and CDR2 SYDVKM. V lost 2 bases and J lost 2, with 12 bases in between. This CDR3 comprises 15 residues. CDR3: CASSLRGGGNTEAFF. The CDR3 bases are TGTGCCAGCAGTTTAAGGGGGGGCGGAAACACTGAAGCTTTCTTT.

The CDR3 nucleotides are TGTGCCAGCAGCTTAGGCACGAGCTCCTACGAGCAGTACTTC. It codes for CASSLGTSSYEQYF. The chain carries TRBV7-2 and TRBJ2-5; D call uncertain. Near its end, the DNA agrees better with TRBJ2-7, so the J call may be wrong. Germline values: CDR1 SGHTA, CDR2 FQGNSA. The CDR3 is 14 amino acids.

The V call is TRBV14, the J call TRBJ1-2; D unclear. Germline V lookup: CDR1 SGHDN, CDR2 FVKESK. The CDR3 runs 16 residues. Between the trimmed V and J ends, which lost 4 bases and 5 bases, there was a span of 20 bases. The CDR3: CASSPTGVRETYGYTF. CDR3 DNA: TGTGCCAGCAGCCCCACGGGCGTGAGGGAGACTTATGGCTACACCTTC.

CDR3 nucleotides: TGTGCCAGCAGCTACCGACTAGCGGCCAACACCGGGGAGCTGTTTTTT. Its protein product is CASSYRLAANTGELFF. The V gene is TRBV6-5, the J gene TRBJ2-2, with TRBD2 matching 9 bases. CDR1 is MNHEY and CDR2 is SVGAGI in the germline V gene. V lost 6 bases and J lost 2; bases outside the gene matches: 7. The CDR3 runs 16 residues.

The rearrangement links TRBV6-5 to TRBJ2-3, with D possibly matching TRBD1 (5 bases). The CDR3 covers 16 residues. CDR1 and CDR2 from the germline V gene are MNHEY and SVGAGI. Deletions cut 4 bases from V and 0 bases from J, with 14 bases between. This CDR3 reads CASSWGRTPSTDTQYF. Written as DNA, the CDR3 is TGTGCCAGCAGTTGGGGCCGAACCCCTAGCACAGATACGCAGTATTTT.

Notes on this clone: Other DNA sequences within the sample encode an identical CDR3. This CDR3 reads CASSPDRANYGYTF. CDR3 nucleotide sequence: TGTGCCAGCTCACCGGACAGGGCTAACTATGGCTACACCTTC. This chain connects TRBV18 to TRBJ1-2; 8 bases are a match to TRBD1. The CDR3 runs 14 residues. In germline, CDR1 is KGHSH, CDR2 LQKENI. After removal of 3 bases from V and 0 bases from J, the junction contained 0 bases not matched to a gene.

The chain has TRBV5-1 and TRBJ1-1, with 7 bases lining up with TRBD1. This CDR3 has 13 amino acids. The germline gives CDR1 SGHRS, CDR2 YFSETQ. The ends lost 4 bases at V and 1 base at J; junction bases unmatched: 1. CDR3 sequence (DNA): TGCGCCAGCAGCGACAGGGCGAACACTGAAGCTTTCTTT. Translated, it gives CASSDRANTEAFF.

V is TRBV7-8 and J is TRBJ2-7; no definite D call. V lost 1 base and J 3 bases, leaving 7 bases between the germline ends. The CDR3 length is 13 residues. Germline V gives CDR1 SGHVS, CDR2 FQNEAQ. The CDR3 sequence is CASSLGAVYEQYF. The CDR3 DNA reads TGTGCCAGCAGCTTAGGGGCAGTCTACGAGCAGTACTTC.

This chain connects TRBV3-1 (or the pseudogene TRBV3-2) to TRBJ2-7; 7 nucleotides line up with TRBD1. CDR1 and CDR2 from the germline V gene are LGHDT and YNNKEL (reference sequence). Germline trimming cut 3 bases from V and 1 base from J; bases unmatched to any gene: 12. This CDR3 has 17 amino acids. This CDR3 is CASSQAETGSVSYEQYF. In DNA form, the CDR3 reads TGTGCCAGCAGCCAGGCTGAGACAGGGTCGGTATCCTACGAGCAGTACTTC.